The T cell receptor (beta chain) described here comes from a study of T cell changes during pregnancy in multiple sclerosis. This table comes from immunoSEQ multiplex PCR, and its TCRdb copy is limited to in-frame clones, with some not included. This table has around 35,000 clones, 85% to 90% appearing once. Trimming left V 3 bases short and J 0 bases short, with 9 bases between. CDR3 size: 15 residues. CDR1 is ENHRY, CDR2 SYGVKD, per germline. The sample in question was CD8+ T cells from peripheral blood mononuclear cells, obtained after pregnancy. This chain joins TRBV10-3 and TRBJ2-1, with D possibly TRBD1 on 6 matching bases. This clonotype was obtained from a female donor with multiple sclerosis, enrolled in a pregnancy study. The CDR3, as DNA: TGTGCCATCAGTGAAATGGACAGCTCCTACAATGAGCAGTTCTTC. Translating gives CAISEMDSSYNEQFF.